This entry lists 12 T cell receptor beta chains sequenced from one sample in a study of cytomegalovirus exposure and HLA in healthy donors. In the PCR, 60 Vbeta and 13 Jbeta primers were used. The table came from immunoSEQ multiplex PCR; TCRdb's copy has only in-frame clones and leaves some out. The top ten clones hold approximately 8% of a sample with over 100,000 clones, more than 60% of them seen once. Sequenced sample: PBMCs. The source is a woman aged 35 to 49 in good health and CMV-seropositive.

In its sample, this clone was seen a few times. The chain recombines TRBV5-1 with TRBJ1-2; TRBD1 might be the D (6 bases). The CDR3 runs to 13 residues. Germline values: CDR1 SGHRS, CDR2 YFSETQ. The germline V and J ends were trimmed by 5 bases and 8 bases, with 16 bases remaining between them. CDR3 protein: CASRSGTSGGYTF. In DNA form, the CDR3 reads TGCGCCAGCAGATCCGGGACATCGGGAGGCTACACCTTC.

This clone has more than one count but fewer than ten. The chain links TRBV18 to TRBJ2-1; TRBD2 matches 12 bases. In germline, CDR1 is KGHSH, CDR2 LQKENI. CDR3 length equals 17 residues. V was pared by 3 bases and J by 4 bases, with 7 bases of the junction left unmatched. Written as DNA, the CDR3 is TGTGCCAGCTCACCCCGCCCAGGACTAGCGGGATACAATGAGCAGTTCTTC. Amino acid sequence: CASSPRPGLAGYNEQFF.

This clone was recorded a few times. The chain links TRBV6-4 to TRBJ1-2; D unresolved. Per the germline V gene, CDR1 is MRHNA and CDR2 is SNTAGT. V lost 5 bases to trimming and J lost 5 bases, with 18 bases between them. The CDR3 has 15 amino acids. CDR3 sequence reads: CASSSDYQSRYGYTF. In nucleotides, the CDR3 is TGTGCCAGCAGTTCGGACTACCAAAGTCGATATGGCTACACCTTC.

The chain combines TRBV6-1 with TRBJ2-5; a weak D match, TRBD2 (5 bases). V lost 1 base and J lost 2, with 8 bases in between. Germline CDR1 and CDR2: MNHNS and SASEGT. The length of the CDR3 is 14 residues. The CDR3 protein is CASSEGGGQETQYF. As DNA, the CDR3 is TGTGCCAGCAGTGAAGGAGGAGGTCAAGAGACCCAGTACTTC.

The chain combines TRBV11-2 with TRBJ2-2, with 7 positions matching TRBD2. In germline, CDR1 is SGHAT, CDR2 FQNNGV. This CDR3 comprises 17 residues. Unmatched junction bases numbered 7, after V lost 0 bases and J lost 3 bases. The CDR3 region has the DNA TGTGCCAGCAGCTTAGACTTTCAAGCGGGGTACACCGGGGAGCTGTTTTTT. The encoded protein is CASSLDFQAGYTGELFF.

J is TRBJ1-2 and V is TRBV18; D perhaps matches TRBD1 (6 bases). CDR3 length: 13 amino acids. Germline V gene lookup returns CDR1 KGHSH and CDR2 LQKENI. V was trimmed by 5 bases and J by 8 bases, leaving 15 bases between them. Here the CDR3 DNA reads TGTGCCAGCTCAGCAAGGGGGACGGGCGGCTACACCTTC. Protein sequence: CASSARGTGGYTF.

The CDR3 protein is CASSFNRFTEAFF. In nucleotides, the CDR3 is TGTGCCAGCAGCTTTAACAGGTTCACTGAAGCTTTCTTT. This chain uses TRBV7-2 with TRBJ1-1, with D perhaps matching TRBD1 (5 bases). V dropped 3 bases and J dropped 4 bases, with 9 bases sitting between them. Germline V gene lookup returns CDR1 SGHTA and CDR2 FQGNSA. The CDR3 has 13 residues.

J is TRBJ1-4 and V is TRBV9; 7 positions agree with TRBD1. Germline CDR1 SGDLS, CDR2 YYNGEE. The CDR3 length is 18 residues. The V segment lost 2 bases and the J segment 4 bases; nucleotides outside the gene matches: 14. Here the CDR3 reads CASSVSLMGGQSNEKLFF. The CDR3 DNA is TGTGCCAGCAGCGTCTCACTCATGGGGGGACAGAGTAATGAAAAACTGTTTTTT.

The chain links TRBV5-6 to TRBJ1-1; D gene unclear. Trimming took 6 bases from V and 4 from J, leaving 13 bases between them. This CDR3 contains 13 residues. Per germline, CDR1 SGHDT and CDR2 YYEEEE. The DNA for the CDR3 is TGTGCCAGCACCAGTTGGGCGGGCACTGAAGCTTTCTTT. This sequence encodes CASTSWAGTEAFF.

The chain is built from TRBV28 and TRBJ1-2, with 8 positions matching TRBD1. The ends lost 3 bases at V and 8 bases at J; junction bases unmatched: 5. The CDR3 has 13 amino acids. Germline V CDR1 and CDR2: MDHEN, SYDVKM. The CDR3 sequence: CASSFNRGEGYTF. The CDR3 nucleotides are TGTGCCAGCAGTTTCAACAGGGGGGAAGGCTACACCTTC.

The chain uses TRBV6-1 and TRBJ2-5; TRBD1 agrees at 8 bases. Near its end, the DNA agrees better with TRBJ2-7, so the J call may be wrong. Germline V gives CDR1 MNHNS, CDR2 SASEGT. The CDR3 has 15 residues. The CDR3 region is CASSRRGLASYEQYF. DNA of the CDR3: TGTGCCAGCAGTCGCAGGGGGCTGGCTAGCTACGAGCAGTACTTC.

The rearrangement joins TRBV15 to TRBJ2-1; 9 nucleotides align to TRBD2. The CDR3 consists of 13 residues. Germline-derived CDR1 and CDR2 are LNHNV and YYDKDF (reference sequence). V lost 3 bases to trimming and J lost 9 bases; unmatched junction nucleotides: 3. The CDR3 loop is CATSRVAGAEQFF. CDR3 in DNA: TGTGCCACCAGCAGGGTAGCGGGGGCTGAGCAGTTCTTC.